This T cell receptor (beta chain) was profiled in a study of blood T cell repertoires in COVID-19. Study-wide context: Samples representing acute and convalescent COVID-19 were sourced from the United States, Italy and Spain. T cells, B-cell-depleted T cells, or PBMCs supplied cDNA or gDNA.

As originally analysed: Scientists estimated how many nucleated cells there were by amplifying reference gene primers. Measured with immunoSEQ multiplex PCR; TCRdb has only the in-frame clones, and not every one. The D gene and trimming were derived from the DNA, and the V and J assignments and clone size from that table. This table holds fewer than 200,000 clones, roughly 85% found once. Germline V gene data show CDR1 as LGHDT and CDR2 as YNNKEL (reference sequence). This CDR3 spans 14 amino acids. V was pared by 1 base and J by 2 bases, with 9 bases between. The specimen was peripheral blood. This chain connects TRBV3-1 (or the pseudogene TRBV3-2) to TRBJ2-7, with D possibly being TRBD1 (6 bases). This clonotype originated in a man over 45 with active or convalescent COVID-19. CDR3: CASSQAGDTYEQYF. For the CDR3, the DNA is TGTGCCAGCAGCCAAGCAGGGGACACCTACGAGCAGTACTTC.